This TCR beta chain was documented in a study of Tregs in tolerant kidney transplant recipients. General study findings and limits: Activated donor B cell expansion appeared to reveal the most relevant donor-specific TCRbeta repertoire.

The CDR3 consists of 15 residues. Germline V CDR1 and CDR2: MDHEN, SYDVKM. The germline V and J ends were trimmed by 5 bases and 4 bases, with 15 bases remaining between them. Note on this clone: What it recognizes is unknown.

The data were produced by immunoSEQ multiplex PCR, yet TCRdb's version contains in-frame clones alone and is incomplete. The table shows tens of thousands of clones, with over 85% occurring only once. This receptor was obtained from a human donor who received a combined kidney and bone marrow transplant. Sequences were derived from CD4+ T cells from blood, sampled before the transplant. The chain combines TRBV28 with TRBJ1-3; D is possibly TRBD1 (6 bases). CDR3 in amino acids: CASSLPGTQGNTIYF. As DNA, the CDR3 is TGTGCCAGCAGTCTACCCGGGACACAGGGAAACACCATATATTTT.